The rows below give T cell receptor beta chains drawn from one sample of a study of technical replicates of blood from several donors. TCRdb keeps only in-frame clones here, not all; method: immunoSEQ multiplex PCR. Among fewer than 20,000 clones, over 75% were seen once, and the ten largest hold around 10%. Sequences were obtained from PBMCs. The source of these receptors is a human donor in good health. Some clones in this sample may be carry-over from other donors' samples. The CDR3 runs from the conserved cysteine through the conserved F or W. D genes are given only for firm matches. Expanded clones are given a class, and other clones once, few, many or no size at all.

>TRBJ1-6|NA|15|NA|TRBV5-1
CASSPSGLYNSPLHF
TGCGCCAGCAGCCCCTCAGGGCTTTATAATTCACCCCTCCACTTT
>TRBJ2-7|TRBD2|15|few|TRBV28
CASSSLAGGPHEQYF
TGTGCCAGCAGTTCACTAGCGGGAGGGCCCCACGAGCAGTACTTC
>TRBJ2-5|TRBD2|16|NA|TRBV9
CASSVGLLAGQETQYF
TGTGCCAGCAGCGTAGGATTGCTAGCGGGGCAAGAGACCCAGTACTTC
>TRBJ2-1|TRBD1|12|NA|TRBV28
CATLGTGGGQFF
TGTGCCACCCTGGGGACAGGGGGCGGGCAGTTCTTC
>TRBJ2-7|TRBD1|14|NA|TRBV9
CASSVSGGFYEQYF
TGTGCCAGCAGCGTCTCAGGGGGCTTCTACGAGCAGTACTTC
>TRBJ2-7|TRBD1|15|few|TRBV7-9
CASSPWTGIAYEQYF
TGTGCCAGCAGCCCCTGGACAGGGATCGCCTACGAGCAGTACTTC
>TRBJ1-4|NA|11|few|TRBV19
CASKRGEKLFF
TGTGCCAGTAAACGAGGGGAAAAACTGTTTTTT
>TRBJ1-2|NA|14|NA|TRBV10-1
CATITGPTNYGYTF
TGCGCCACAATAACAGGGCCAACTAACTATGGCTACACCTTC
>TRBJ2-3|TRBD2|16|NA|TRBV5-1
CASSLALAGVVDTQYF
TGCGCCAGCAGCTTGGCCTTAGCGGGAGTAGTAGATACGCAGTATTTT
>TRBJ2-2|NA|14|few|TRBV7-7
CASSLDRGHGELFF
TGTGCCAGCAGCTTAGACCGAGGGCACGGGGAGCTGTTTTTT
>TRBJ2-7|TRBD1|16|NA|TRBV5-5
CASSLSRPGGSYEQYF
TGTGCCAGCAGCTTGTCAAGGCCAGGGGGCTCCTACGAGCAGTACTTC
>TRBJ2-7|NA|14|NA|TRBV5-1
CASSDQAPSYEQYF
TGCGCCAGCAGCGATCAAGCTCCATCCTACGAGCAGTACTTC
>TRBJ2-7|TRBD1|12|NA|TRBV19
CASRGQAYEQYF
TGTGCCAGTAGAGGACAGGCCTACGAGCAGTACTTC
>TRBJ1-2|NA|15|NA|TRBV6-4
CASSEWQGNNYGYTF
TGTGCCAGCAGTGAATGGCAGGGGAATAACTATGGCTACACCTTC
>TRBJ2-1|TRBD2|15|NA|TRBV7-9
CASSPRTSGGNEQFF
TGTGCCAGCAGCCCACGGACTAGCGGGGGTAATGAGCAGTTCTTC
>TRBJ2-6|TRBD1|18|NA|TRBV29-1
CSVVWGRQGARGANVLTF
TGCAGCGTTGTTTGGGGCCGGCAGGGGGCGAGGGGGGCCAACGTCCTGACTTTC
>TRBJ2-5|TRBD1|15|NA|TRBV5-1
CASSLGTGAQETQYF
TGCGCCAGCAGCTTGGGGACAGGGGCTCAAGAGACCCAGTACTTC
>TRBJ2-7|TRBD2|17|NA|TRBV13
CASSPGRAASGAYEQYF
TGTGCCAGCAGCCCCGGTAGGGCGGCTAGCGGAGCCTACGAGCAGTACTTC
>TRBJ1-1|NA|14|few|TRBV5-6
CASSLGGEMTEAFF
TGTGCCAGCAGCTTGGGCGGGGAAATGACTGAAGCTTTCTTT
>TRBJ2-5|TRBD2|17|NA|TRBV5-1
CASSLMGPAGGGETQYF
TGCGCCAGCAGCTTGATGGGTCCCGCGGGAGGCGGCGAGACCCAGTACTTC
>TRBJ1-2|TRBD1|14|NA|TRBV5-1
CASRAEAGGYGYTF
TGCGCCAGCAGAGCTGAGGCAGGGGGCTATGGCTACACCTTC
>TRBJ1-1|NA|18|NA|TRBV18
CASSPFLTATAMNTEAFF
TGTGCCAGCTCACCATTTTTGACAGCAACCGCCATGAACACTGAAGCTTTCTTT
>TRBJ2-7|NA|14|NA|TRBV18
CASSSQTNSYEQYF
TGTGCCAGCTCATCACAGACAAACTCCTACGAGCAGTACTTC
>TRBJ2-3|NA|13|few|TRBV7-3
CASSLAGGDTQYF
TGTGCCAGCAGCTTAGCGGGTGGGGATACGCAGTATTTT
>TRBJ2-5|NA|14|once|TRBV6-1
CASSVPPGLETQYF
TGTGCCAGCAGTGTCCCCCCAGGGTTAGAGACCCAGTACTTC
>TRBJ2-1|TRBD2|14|NA|TRBV11-3
CASSSRRGVNEQFF
TGTGCCAGCAGTTCAAGACGGGGGGTAAATGAGCAGTTCTTC
>TRBJ2-3|TRBD2|15|NA|TRBV25-1
CASGGGWEGTDTQYF
TGTGCCAGCGGGGGGGGTTGGGAGGGAACAGATACGCAGTATTTT
>TRBJ2-4|TRBD2|16|NA|TRBV4-2
CASSPTGTSGSDIQYF
TGTGCCAGCAGCCCAACCGGGACTAGCGGGAGTGACATTCAGTACTTC
>TRBJ2-7|TRBD1|16|NA|TRBV11-3
CASSLGLGDRFYEQYF
TGTGCCAGCAGCTTAGGACTCGGGGACAGATTCTATGAGCAGTACTTC
>TRBJ2-1|NA|15|few|TRBV11-2
CASSLGQIGYNEQFF
TGTGCCAGCAGCTTAGGACAAATCGGATACAATGAGCAGTTCTTC
>TRBJ2-7|TRBD2|13|NA|TRBV5-4
CASSRDYFHEQYF
TGTGCCAGCAGCCGGGACTATTTCCACGAGCAGTACTTC
>TRBJ2-7|TRBD2|14|NA|TRBV6-5
CASSRERGAYEQYF
TGTGCCAGCAGTCGCGAGCGGGGAGCCTACGAGCAGTACTTC
>TRBJ1-1|NA|15|NA|TRBV18
CASSAQDNRNTEAFF
TGTGCCAGCTCAGCGCAGGACAACAGAAACACTGAAGCTTTCTTT
>TRBJ2-1|TRBD2|16|NA|TRBV4-2
CASSQEVTSGSNEQFF
TGTGCCAGCAGCCAAGAGGTGACTAGCGGGAGCAATGAGCAGTTCTTC
>TRBJ2-2|TRBD2|19|NA|TRBV11-2
CASRQPGLAGVKNTGELFF
TGTGCCAGCAGACAACCGGGACTAGCGGGAGTGAAAAACACCGGGGAGCTGTTTTTT
>TRBJ1-1|TRBD1|15|NA|TRBV6-5
CASSRPGQGVAEAFF
TGTGCCAGCAGTAGACCGGGACAGGGGGTCGCTGAAGCTTTCTTT
>TRBJ2-7|NA|14|NA|TRBV5-1
CASSLGSEPYEQYF
TGCGCCAGCAGCTTGGGTTCAGAACCCTACGAGCAGTACTTC
>TRBJ1-2|TRBD1|14|NA|TRBV5-1
CASSSDRDYYGYTF
TGCGCCAGCAGCTCGGACAGGGATTACTATGGCTACACCTTC
>TRBJ1-2|NA|12|NA|TRBV10-1
CASSAGDYGYTF
TGCGCCAGCAGTGCCGGTGACTATGGCTACACCTTC